This T cell receptor beta chain is drawn from a study of PD-L1 blockade in urothelial cancer. Regarding the study as a whole: The study found that durable-benefit patients expanded tumor-associated blood clones more at 3 weeks.

Germline V gene sequence: CDR1 SEHNR, CDR2 FQNEAQ (reference sequence). V lost 4 bases and J lost 15; bases outside the gene matches: 7. CDR3 length: 12 amino acids. Only in-frame clones appear in the TCRdb table, and some are missing; sequencing was by immunoSEQ multiplex PCR. Of about 88,000 clones listed, 89% are singletons. About this clone itself: Its antigen remains unknown.

Noted time point: pretreatment peripheral blood. This sequence originates from a woman older than 75 with urothelial cancer. Sequences were derived from PBMCs, sampled around atezolizumab (anti-PD-L1) treatment. The gene calls are TRBV7-9 and TRBJ2-2, with 8 positions matching TRBD1. This CDR3 is CASSSTGDEVFF. DNA of the CDR3: TGTGCCAGCAGCTCGACAGGGGATGAGGTGTTTTTT.